The clone carrying this T cell receptor beta chain has a single count. The antigen remains undetermined. The PCR employed 60 Vbeta primers together with 13 Jbeta primers. The data were produced by immunoSEQ multiplex PCR, yet TCRdb's version contains in-frame clones alone and is incomplete. Here the sample spans roughly 130,000 clones, about 80% being singletons. This entry belongs to a study of cytomegalovirus exposure and HLA in healthy donors. Points from the study as a whole: When analyzed later, a missense DCLRE1C variant was found to be linked to TCR beta V- and J-gene trimming.

The CDR3 has 15 amino acids. V was clipped by 5 bases and J by 5 bases, with 19 bases between them. The V gene's germline CDR1 is PRHDT and CDR2 FYEKMQ (reference sequence). The sample was PBMCs. The receptor was isolated from a middle-aged woman in good health and CMV-seronegative. The chain links TRBV13 to TRBJ2-7; weak D call: TRBD2 (6 bases). Here the CDR3 DNA reads TGTGCCAGCAGCCCGGGACTCTTAGCTAGTCACGAGCAGTACTTC. Its protein is CASSPGLLASHEQYF.